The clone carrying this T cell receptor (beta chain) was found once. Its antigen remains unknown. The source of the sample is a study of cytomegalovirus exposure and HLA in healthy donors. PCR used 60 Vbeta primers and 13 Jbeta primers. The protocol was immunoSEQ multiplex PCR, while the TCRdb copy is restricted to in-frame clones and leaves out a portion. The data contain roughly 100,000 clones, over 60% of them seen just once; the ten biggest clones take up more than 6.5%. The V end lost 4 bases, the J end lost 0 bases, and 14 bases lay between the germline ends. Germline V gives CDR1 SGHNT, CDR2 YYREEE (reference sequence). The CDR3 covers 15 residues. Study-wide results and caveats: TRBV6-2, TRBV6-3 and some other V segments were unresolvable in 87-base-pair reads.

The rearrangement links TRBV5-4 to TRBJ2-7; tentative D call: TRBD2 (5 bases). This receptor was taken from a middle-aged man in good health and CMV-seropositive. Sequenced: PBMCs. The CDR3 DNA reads TGTGCCAGCAGCCCACGGGGTGGGAGCTCCTACGAGCAGTACTTC. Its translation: CASSPRGGSSYEQYF.